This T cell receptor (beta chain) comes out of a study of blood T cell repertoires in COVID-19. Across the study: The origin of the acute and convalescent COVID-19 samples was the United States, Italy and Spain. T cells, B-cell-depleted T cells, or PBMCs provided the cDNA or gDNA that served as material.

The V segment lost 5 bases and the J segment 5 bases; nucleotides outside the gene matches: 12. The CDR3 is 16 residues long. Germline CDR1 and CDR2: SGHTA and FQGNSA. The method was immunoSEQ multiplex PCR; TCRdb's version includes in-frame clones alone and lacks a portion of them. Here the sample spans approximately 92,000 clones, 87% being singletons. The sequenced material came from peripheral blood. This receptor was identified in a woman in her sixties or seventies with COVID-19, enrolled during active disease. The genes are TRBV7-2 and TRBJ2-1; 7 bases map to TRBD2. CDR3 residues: CASSPLLGGTNNEQFF. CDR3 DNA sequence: TGTGCCAGCAGCCCCCTCCTGGGGGGGACTAACAATGAGCAGTTCTTC.